The 23 T cell receptor beta chains listed next were all sequenced from one sample in a study of OX40 agonist ivuxolimab in advanced cancers. The library was built by means of the immunoSEQ multiplex PCR assay. TCRdb took this table from immuneACCESS and kept in-frame rearrangements with V and J called. Such tables lack part of the clones; where checked against another copy, unresolved V genes explain under half of the gap, and the rest is unexplained. In this sample the table shows about 91,000 clones, about nine tenths of which occur a single time. Approximately 1.9% of the sample rests with the top ten. Sequenced here: CD4+ or CD8+ T cells sorted from blood, sampled in a trial of the OX40 agonist ivuxolimab. These receptors all come from an adult with an advanced solid tumor such as melanoma, head and neck, liver or kidney cancer.

This rearrangement joins TRBV18 to TRBJ2-5; D gene unclear. The germline V gene encodes CDR1 KGHSH and CDR2 LQKENI. Trimming removed 3 bases from V and 1 base from J, with 9 bases in between. The length of the CDR3 is 14 residues. The CDR3 DNA sequence: TGTGCCAGCTCACCCGACTCGGGCCAAGAGACCCAGTACTTC. Its translation: CASSPDSGQETQYF. Using reference TRBV18 and TRBJ2-5 for the parts outside the CDR3, the full variable domain is NAGVMQNPRHLVRRRGQEARLRCSPMKGHSHVYWYRQLPEEGLKFMVYLQKENIIDESGMPKERFSAEFPKEGPSILRIQQVVRGDSAAYFCASSPDSGQETQYFGPGTRLLVL.

J is TRBJ1-1 and V is TRBV30; D gene unclear. The CDR3 consists of 13 residues. Looked up from germline, CDR1 is GTSNPN and CDR2 is SVGIG (reference sequence). Trimming shortened V by 4 bases and J by 6 bases, and 15 bases separated the two germline ends. The CDR3 loop reads CAWMPSWGAEAFF. CDR3 DNA: TGTGCCTGGATGCCTTCCTGGGGAGCTGAAGCTTTCTTT. Based on the CDR3 plus reference TRBV30 and TRBJ1-1, the full variable domain is SQTIHQWPATLVQPVGSPLSLECTVEGTSNPNLYWYRQAAGRGLQLLFYSVGIGQISSEVPQNLSASRPQDRQFILSSKKLLLSDSGFYLCAWMPSWGAEAFFGQGTRLTVV.

Remarks on this clone: Other DNA sequences in the sample encode the same CDR3. The rearrangement uses TRBV18 and TRBJ2-3; weak D call: TRBD2 (6 bases). Trimming left V 3 bases short and J 5 bases short, with 12 bases between. This CDR3 is 14 amino acids long. The germline V gene encodes CDR1 KGHSH and CDR2 LQKENI. The CDR3, as DNA: TGTGCCAGCTCACCCGGGACTGGGGGAGATACGCAGTATTTT. Its protein product is CASSPGTGGDTQYF. The full variable domain, completed using reference TRBV18 and TRBJ2-3, is NAGVMQNPRHLVRRRGQEARLRCSPMKGHSHVYWYRQLPEEGLKFMVYLQKENIIDESGMPKERFSAEFPKEGPSILRIQQVVRGDSAAYFCASSPGTGGDTQYFGPGTRLTVL.

The CDR3 bases are TGTGCCATCAGTGAGTCGGGACTAGCGGGAGCGTCACAGTTCTTC. It codes for CAISESGLAGASQFF. The genes are TRBV10-3 and TRBJ2-1, with 14 bases lining up with TRBD2. The CDR3 runs 15 residues. Looked up from germline, CDR1 is ENHRY and CDR2 is SYGVKD. After removal of 0 bases from V and 13 bases from J, the junction contained 5 bases not matched to a gene.

The genes are TRBV5-4 and TRBJ2-3, with D possibly being TRBD1 (5 bases). V lost 0 bases and J lost 4, with 6 bases in between. CDR1 is SGHNT and CDR2 is YYREEE in the germline V gene (reference sequence). This CDR3 contains 13 residues. The CDR3 sequence is CASSLGGSDTQYF. Written as DNA, the CDR3 is TGTGCCAGCAGCTTGGGGGGCTCAGATACGCAGTATTTT.

This sequence joins TRBV6-6 and TRBJ1-2; 8 bases are shared with TRBD1. The junction had 10 bases not matched to a gene; V was cut back by 6 bases and J by 7 bases. The CDR3 runs to 14 residues. Germline loops: CDR1 MNHNY, CDR2 SVGAGI (reference sequence). The CDR3 spells CASSSTGGVRGYTF. The DNA for the CDR3 is TGTGCCAGCAGCTCAACAGGGGGAGTACGTGGCTACACCTTC.

This chain links TRBV6-1 with TRBJ2-3, with D hard to call. CDR3 length: 11 residues. CDR1 is MNHNS and CDR2 is SASEGT in the germline V gene. The V end lost 7 bases, the J end lost 7 bases, and 9 bases lay between the germline ends. The CDR3 spells CASTSMNTQYF. In DNA, the CDR3 is TGTGCCAGCACGTCAATGAATACGCAGTATTTT.

This chain links TRBV7-3 with TRBJ2-2; D may be TRBD2 (5 bases). Trimming stripped 9 bases from V and 6 bases from J, with 17 bases between. The CDR3 is 14 amino acids. Germline CDR1 SGHTA, CDR2 FQGTGA. In DNA, the CDR3 is TGTGCCAGTCGGGCTAGCCGGTTCGCCGGGGAGCTGTTTTTT. Protein: CASRASRFAGELFF. The entire variable domain, with the rest obtained from reference TRBV7-3 and TRBJ2-2, is as follows: GAGVSQTPSNKVTEKGKYVELRCDPISGHTALYWYRQSLGQGPEFLIYFQGTGAADDSGLPNDRFFAVRPEGSVSTLKIQRTERGDSAVYLCASRASRFAGELFFGEGSRLTVL.

The chain links TRBV5-1 to TRBJ1-2; D remains ambiguous. Per the germline V gene, CDR1 is SGHRS and CDR2 is YFSETQ. Trimming cost V 2 bases and J 2 bases, with 10 bases left between them. The length of the CDR3 is 14 residues. The DNA of the CDR3 is TGCGCCAGCAGCTTTGATGGCAGCAACTATGGCTACACCTTC. This codes for CASSFDGSNYGYTF. Combining the CDR3 with reference TRBV5-1 and TRBJ1-2 gives the whole variable domain KAGVTQTPRYLIKTRGQQVTLSCSPISGHRSVSWYQQTPGQGLQFLFEYFSETQRNKGNFPGRFSGRQFSNSRSEMNVSTLELGDSALYLCASSFDGSNYGYTFGSGTRLTVV.

CDR3 residues: CASSDFGSPYGYTF. The CDR3 DNA follows: TGTGCCAGCAGTGATTTTGGCAGTCCCTATGGCTACACCTTC. J is TRBJ1-2 and V is TRBV6-1, with D unresolved. The V gene lost 3 bases and the J gene lost 4 bases, with 12 bases spanning the gap. This CDR3 contains 14 residues. Germline V lookup: CDR1 MNHNS, CDR2 SASEGT.

The rearrangement uses TRBV5-1 and TRBJ2-3; D not certain. The germline gives CDR1 SGHRS, CDR2 YFSETQ. V lost 0 bases to trimming and J lost 1 base, with 6 bases between them. The CDR3 has 14 residues. In DNA, the CDR3 is TGCGCCAGCAGCTTGGGACCAGGCACAGATACGCAGTATTTT. It yields the protein CASSLGPGTDTQYF.

This clone was seen only a few times. J is TRBJ2-1 and V is TRBV7-6; 7 bases are a match to TRBD2. In germline, CDR1 is SGHVS, CDR2 FNYEAQ. The V segment lost 5 bases and the J segment 3 bases; nucleotides outside the gene matches: 7. CDR3 size: 15 residues. The CDR3 sequence: CASSPLSGNYNEQFF. The CDR3 region has the DNA TGTGCCAGCAGCCCTCTCAGCGGGAACTACAATGAGCAGTTCTTC.

This clone was seen once. This sequence joins TRBV27 and TRBJ2-5; D remains ambiguous. Germline loops: CDR1 MNHEY, CDR2 SMNVEV (reference sequence). Deletions cut 6 bases from V and 4 bases from J, with 12 bases between. The CDR3 is 13 residues long. The CDR3: CASSPTWLETQYF. The CDR3 nucleotides read TGTGCCAGCAGCCCTACTTGGCTAGAGACCCAGTACTTC.

The rearrangement uses TRBV6-5 and TRBJ1-3; a possible D gene is TRBD1 (5 bases). V was trimmed by 0 bases and J by 3 bases, leaving 9 bases between them. This CDR3 region has 15 residues. Germline V lookup: CDR1 MNHEY, CDR2 SVGAGI. This chain's CDR3 is CASSYSVGVGNTIYF. The DNA for the CDR3 is TGTGCCAGCAGTTACTCAGTAGGGGTTGGAAACACCATATATTTT.

This sequence joins TRBV6-6 and TRBJ1-5, with TRBD1 matching 8 bases. V gave up 1 base and J gave up 1 base; unmatched junction bases: 3. The CDR3 has 16 amino acids. Germline values: CDR1 MNHNY, CDR2 SVGAGI (reference sequence). The CDR3, as DNA: TGTGCCAGCAGTTACTTAAGGACAGGGAGCAATCAGCCCCAGCATTTT. As protein: CASSYLRTGSNQPQHF.

This clone was counted a single time. This chain connects TRBV5-1 to TRBJ1-3; D call uncertain. Trimming removed 0 bases from V and 2 bases from J, with 6 bases in between. There are 14 residues in the CDR3. In germline, CDR1 is SGHRS, CDR2 YFSETQ. The CDR3 region has the DNA TGCGCCAGCAGCTTGGCAGACCCTGGAAACACCATATATTTT. Protein: CASSLADPGNTIYF.

This clone was seen more than once but under ten times. An end of the junction does not agree with germline; a read error may underlie this. The CDR3 sequence: CASSPPGRQGFF. DNA for the CDR3: TGTGCCAGCAGTCCCCCAGGTCGACAGGGCTTCTTC. V and J are TRBV28 and TRBJ1-2, with 7 bases fitting TRBD1. Germline values: CDR1 MDHEN, CDR2 SYDVKM. This CDR3 has 12 residues.

This sequence joins TRBV9 and TRBJ2-7; no clear D. V lost 0 bases and J lost 1, with 8 bases in between. Looked up from germline, CDR1 is SGDLS and CDR2 is YYNGEE. The CDR3 covers 14 residues. The CDR3 sequence: CASSVGPVSYEQYF. The CDR3 DNA sequence: TGTGCCAGCAGCGTAGGCCCGGTTTCCTACGAGCAGTACTTC.

The chain employs TRBV2 and TRBJ2-1; 9 positions agree with TRBD1. The germline V gene has CDR1 SNHLY and CDR2 FYNNEI. V lost 7 bases to trimming and J lost 7 bases; unmatched junction nucleotides: 5. This CDR3 has 13 residues. In DNA form, the CDR3 reads TGTGCCAGCAACGGACAGGGGCAGAATGAGCAGTTCTTC. This gives the protein CASNGQGQNEQFF. Complete variable domain (other parts from reference TRBV2 and TRBJ2-1): EPEVTQTPSHQVTQMGQEVILRCVPISNHLYFYWYRQILGQKVEFLVSFYNNEISEKSEIFDDQFSVERPDGSNFTLKIRSTKLEDSAMYFCASNGQGQNEQFFGPGTRLTVL.

The chain is built from TRBV30 and TRBJ1-5; D is undetermined. This CDR3 is 13 amino acids long. The germline gives CDR1 GTSNPN, CDR2 SVGIG (reference sequence). The V end lost 0 bases, the J end lost 3 bases, and 6 bases lay between the germline ends. The CDR3 loop is CAWSVGNNQPQHF. CDR3 DNA: TGTGCCTGGAGTGTTGGCAACAATCAGCCCCAGCATTTT.

This clone has just a few counts. The chain employs TRBV19 and TRBJ1-2, with D maybe TRBD1 (6 bases). The V end was cut by 6 bases, the J end by 3 bases, with 11 bases between. The CDR3 covers 13 residues. Germline CDR1 LNHDA, CDR2 SQIVND (reference sequence). Here the CDR3 reads CASSYRVDYGYTF. In nucleotides, the CDR3 is TGTGCCAGTAGCTACAGGGTGGACTATGGCTACACCTTC. Combining the CDR3 with reference TRBV19 and TRBJ1-2 gives the whole variable domain DGGITQSPKYLFRKEGQNVTLSCEQNLNHDAMYWYRQDPGQGLRLIYYSQIVNDFQKGDIAEGYSVSREKKESFPLTVTSAQKNPTAFYLCASSYRVDYGYTFGSGTRLTVV.

The chain employs TRBV4-2 and TRBJ1-1; weak D call: TRBD1 (6 bases). The germline V gene has CDR1 LGHNA and CDR2 YNFKEQ. Deletions cut 4 bases from V and 1 base from J, with 13 bases between. The CDR3 extends over 15 amino acids. CDR3 in DNA: TGTGCCAGCAGCCGTATGGACAGAGAGAACACTGAAGCTTTCTTT. Translation gives CASSRMDRENTEAFF.

The gene calls are TRBV11-2 and TRBJ2-7; 11 bases are shared with TRBD1. The V segment lost 4 bases and the J segment 5 bases; nucleotides outside the gene matches: 4. The CDR3 sequence is 14 residues long. Germline V lookup: CDR1 SGHAT, CDR2 FQNNGV. The CDR3 region is CASSSPGQGDEQYF. Here the CDR3 DNA reads TGTGCCAGCAGCTCACCGGGACAGGGGGACGAGCAGTACTTC. The variable domain in full, with the rest retrieved from reference TRBV11-2 and TRBJ2-7, is EAGVAQSPRYKIIEKRQSVAFWCNPISGHATLYWYQQILGQGPKLLIQFQNNGVVDDSQLPKDRFSAERLKGVDSTLKIQPAKLEDSAVYLCASSSPGQGDEQYFGPGTRLTVT.